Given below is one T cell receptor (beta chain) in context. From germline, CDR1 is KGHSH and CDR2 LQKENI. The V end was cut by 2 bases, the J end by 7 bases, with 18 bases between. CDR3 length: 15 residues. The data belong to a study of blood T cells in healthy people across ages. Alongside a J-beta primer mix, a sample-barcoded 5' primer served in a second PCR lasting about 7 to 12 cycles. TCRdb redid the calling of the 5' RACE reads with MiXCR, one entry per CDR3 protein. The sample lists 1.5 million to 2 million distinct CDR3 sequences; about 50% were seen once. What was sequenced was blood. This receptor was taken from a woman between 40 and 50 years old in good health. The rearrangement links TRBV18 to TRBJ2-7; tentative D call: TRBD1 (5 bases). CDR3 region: CASSPGADTYNEQYF. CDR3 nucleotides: TGTGCCAGCTCACCAGGGGCAGACACCTACAATGAGCAGTACTTC.